The clone carrying this TCR beta chain has a single count. Its specificity is unknown. The source of the sample is a study of T cells in Graves' hyperthyroidism and ophthalmopathy. Overall study: At the time of initial diagnosis and before any treatment, peripheral blood was collected.

V gave up 2 bases and J gave up 6 bases; unmatched junction bases: 7. Germline CDR1 and CDR2: MDHEN and SYDVKM. CDR3 length equals 15 residues. Whole-study findings and limits: Most thyroid clonotypes expanded above 0.001 were also detected in blood.

Diagnoses rested on clinical symptoms, serum thyroxine and TRAb, thyroid ultrasound and orbital computed tomography. The CDR3 regions of TCR beta were amplified from RNA transcripts. First-round RT-PCR with HTBI primers amplified the TCR CDR3 region. One entry per CDR3 protein, called by TCRdb with MiXCR from the multiplex PCR reads. Seen here are under 450,000 distinct CDR3 sequences, 15% to 17% observed once, and the top ten hold 14%. The chain employs TRBV28 and TRBJ1-2; TRBD1 matches 9 bases. Sequencing used blood. The TCR originated in a young woman with Graves' hyperthyroidism. CDR3 in DNA: TGTGCCAGCAGTTTACGGGACAGGGTCCATCATGGCTACACCTTC. As protein: CASSLRDRVHHGYTF.